A selection of T cell receptor beta chains follows, all from one sample in a study of blood T cell repertoires in COVID-19. Sequencing was performed with immunoSEQ multiplex PCR; in TCRdb, only in-frame clones are kept and a portion is missing. The table lists about 68,000 clones, 75% to 80% of them singletons. Sequencing input: peripheral blood. These receptors all come from a woman aged 55 to 70 with acute or convalescent COVID-19. Each CDR3 is given with its conserved first and last residue. D genes are given only for firm matches. Rows give clone size only sometimes, using once, few, many, or a class for an expanded clone.

v_gene	d_gene	abundance	j_gene	CDR3aa	CDR3nt
TRBV27	.	.	TRBJ1-2	CASSGRGSYGYTF	TGTGCCAGCAGTGGCAGGGGAAGCTATGGCTACACCTTC
TRBV29-1	.	few	TRBJ2-4	CSVVTGGANIQYF	TGCAGCGTTGTCACTGGGGGGGCGAACATTCAGTACTTC
TRBV7-8	.	.	TRBJ2-1	CASSLAGGGGNNEQFF	TGTGCCAGCAGCTTAGCAGGGGGTGGCGGAAACAATGAGCAGTTCTTC
TRBV28	TRBD1	many	TRBJ1-5	CASSLLTGARQPQHF	TGTGCCAGCAGTTTATTGACAGGGGCACGGCAGCCCCAGCATTTT
TRBV6-1	.	.	TRBJ2-2	CASSEAFMAAGPPGGELFF	TGTGCCAGCAGTGAAGCATTCATGGCGGCAGGGCCCCCCGGCGGGGAGCTGTTTTTT
TRBV27	.	few	TRBJ2-3	CASSFSPTDTQYF	TGTGCCAGCAGTTTTAGCCCCACAGATACGCAGTATTTT
TRBV19	.	.	TRBJ1-2	CASSIGRDNLHGYTF	TGTGCCAGTAGTATTGGGAGGGACAACCTCCATGGCTACACCTTC
TRBV6-2/TRBV6-3	TRBD1	once	TRBJ1-5	CASSYSGQVGNQPQHF	TGTGCCAGCAGTTACTCGGGACAGGTCGGCAATCAGCCCCAGCATTTT
TRBV18	.	.	TRBJ2-1	CASSTGTYNEQFF	TGTGCCAGCTCAACCGGGACCTACAATGAGCAGTTCTTC
TRBV28	TRBD1	.	TRBJ2-7	CASSLTPLGTGYEQYF	TGTGCCAGCAGTCTGACCCCTCTCGGGACAGGCTACGAGCAGTACTTC
TRBV3-1/TRBV3-2	.	.	TRBJ2-5	CATLGLYRESQETQYF	TGTGCCACCCTTGGCCTCTACAGGGAGAGCCAAGAGACCCAGTACTTC
TRBV3-1/TRBV3-2	TRBD1	.	TRBJ1-5	CASSSRDRGLQPQHF	TGTGCCAGCAGCAGCCGGGACAGGGGGTTACAGCCCCAGCATTTT
TRBV2	.	few	TRBJ1-6	CASAGPSLHF	TGTGCCAGCGCGGGCCCAAGCCTCCACTTT
TRBV7-9	TRBD1	.	TRBJ2-1	CASSARQGESNEQFF	TGTGCCAGCAGCGCAAGACAGGGGGAATCCAATGAGCAGTTCTTC
TRBV10-3	TRBD2	.	TRBJ2-7	CAIRDITSGYEQYF	TGTGCCATCAGAGACATAACTAGCGGGTACGAGCAGTACTTC
TRBV5-1	TRBD1	.	TRBJ1-4	CASSLTGGDEKLFF	TGCGCCAGCAGCTTGACAGGGGGAGATGAAAAACTGTTTTTT
TRBV3-1/TRBV3-2	TRBD1	.	TRBJ1-1	CASSQVDRGSLAFF	TGTGCCAGCAGCCAAGTAGACAGGGGTTCGTTAGCTTTCTTT
TRBV19	.	few	TRBJ2-7	CASNVGVSSYEQYF	TGTGCCAGTAATGTCGGGGTCTCTTCCTACGAGCAGTACTTC
TRBV10-2	.	.	TRBJ2-2	CASCAAGTGELFF	TGCGCCAGCTGTGCAGCGGGCACCGGGGAGCTGTTTTTT
TRBV5-6	.	.	TRBJ2-7	CASSLGFPTPYEQYF	TGTGCCAGCAGCTTGGGGTTTCCTACTCCCTACGAGCAGTACTTC
TRBV6-5	.	.	TRBJ1-1	CASTNRVYGAEAFF	TGTGCCAGCACTAACAGGGTCTACGGCGCTGAAGCTTTCTTT
TRBV27	.	.	TRBJ1-5	CASSLSLTNQPQHF	TGTGCCAGCAGTTTGTCCCTAACCAATCAGCCCCAGCATTTT
TRBV7-9	.	.	TRBJ1-3	CATLTGRMIYF	TGTGCCACCCTCACAGGACGAATGATATATTTT
TRBV6-6	TRBD1	.	TRBJ1-1	CASSYVTGTEAFF	TGTGCCAGCAGTTACGTGACAGGGACTGAAGCTTTCTTT
TRBV5-4	TRBD1	.	TRBJ1-2	CASSLDRGHGYTF	TGTGCCAGCAGCCTGGACAGGGGGCATGGCTACACCTTC
TRBV11-2	.	once	TRBJ1-2	CASSLEIPAGGYTF	TGTGCCAGCAGCTTAGAAATCCCAGCGGGGGGCTACACCTTC
TRBV7-3	TRBD1	once	TRBJ1-4	CASSLSRGPNEKLFF	TGTGCCAGCAGCTTAAGTAGGGGGCCCAATGAAAAACTGTTTTTT
TRBV3-1/TRBV3-2	TRBD2	.	TRBJ2-3	CASTRLAGRTDTQYF	TGTGCCAGCACCCGACTAGCGGGGCGAACAGATACGCAGTATTTT
TRBV30	TRBD1	once	TRBJ1-2	CAHRDRGYYGYTF	TGTGCCCACCGAGACAGGGGATACTATGGCTACACCTTC
TRBV7-6	TRBD1	.	TRBJ1-1	CASSLDRGFEAFF	TGTGCCAGCAGCTTAGACAGGGGTTTTGAAGCTTTCTTT
TRBV30	.	.	TRBJ2-2	CAWSVRRGDTGELFF	TGTGCCTGGAGTGTTCGTAGGGGTGACACCGGGGAGCTGTTTTTT
TRBV5-1	TRBD2	.	TRBJ2-1	CASSLSGGAYNEQFF	TGCGCCAGCAGCTTGAGCGGGGGGGCCTACAATGAGCAGTTCTTC
TRBV6-2/TRBV6-3	TRBD2	.	TRBJ2-1	CASSPGGAQEQFF	TGTGCCAGCAGCCCCGGGGGGGCCCAGGAGCAGTTCTTC
TRBV5-6	TRBD1	.	TRBJ1-2	CASRTGQGVNYGYTF	TGTGCCAGCAGGACGGGACAGGGGGTTAACTATGGCTACACCTTC
TRBV14	.	.	TRBJ2-3	CASSQRQGGADTQYF	TGTGCCAGCAGCCAACGACAGGGAGGCGCAGATACGCAGTATTTT
TRBV9	.	.	TRBJ1-4	CASSPGATNEKLFF	TGTGCCAGCAGCCCAGGGGCAACTAATGAAAAACTGTTTTTT
TRBV7-8	.	few	TRBJ2-2	CASSSRPQGTTTGELFF	TGTGCCAGCAGCTCCCGGCCACAGGGAACCACCACCGGGGAGCTGTTTTTT
TRBV28	TRBD1	.	TRBJ1-1	CASSLWGQGITEAFF	TGTGCCAGCAGTCTATGGGGACAGGGTATCACTGAAGCTTTCTTT
TRBV5-8	TRBD1	once	TRBJ1-5	CASSPPKTGVYQPQHF	TGTGCCAGCAGCCCCCCTAAGACAGGGGTTTATCAGCCCCAGCATTTT
TRBV30	.	.	TRBJ2-7	CAWSVREEQYF	TGTGCCTGGAGTGTACGGGAGGAGCAGTACTTC
TRBV9	.	.	TRBJ2-3	CASSVPTDTQYF	TGTGCCAGCAGCGTCCCTACCGATACGCAGTATTTT
TRBV7-2	TRBD1	.	TRBJ2-3	CASRDHDRAISDTQYF	TGTGCCAGCAGGGACCACGACAGGGCCATCTCCGATACGCAGTATTTT
TRBV11-2	.	.	TRBJ2-3	CANRVVSADTQYF	TGTGCCAACCGAGTCGTCTCAGCGGATACGCAGTATTTT